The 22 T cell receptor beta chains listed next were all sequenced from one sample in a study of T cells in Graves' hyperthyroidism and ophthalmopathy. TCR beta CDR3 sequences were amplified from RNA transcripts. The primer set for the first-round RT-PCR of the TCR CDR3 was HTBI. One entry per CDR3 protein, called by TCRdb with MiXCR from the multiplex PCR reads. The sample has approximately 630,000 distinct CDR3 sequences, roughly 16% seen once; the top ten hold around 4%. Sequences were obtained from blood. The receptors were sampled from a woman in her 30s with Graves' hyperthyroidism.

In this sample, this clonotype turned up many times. The CDR3 nucleotides read TGTGCCATCAGTGCACGGCAGGAAGAGACCCAGTACTTC. This sequence encodes CAISARQEETQYF. The V and J genes are TRBV10-3 and TRBJ2-5, with no clear D. Trimming left V 4 bases short and J 3 bases short, with 9 bases between. The CDR3 runs 13 residues. Germline V gene sequence: CDR1 ENHRY, CDR2 SYGVKD.

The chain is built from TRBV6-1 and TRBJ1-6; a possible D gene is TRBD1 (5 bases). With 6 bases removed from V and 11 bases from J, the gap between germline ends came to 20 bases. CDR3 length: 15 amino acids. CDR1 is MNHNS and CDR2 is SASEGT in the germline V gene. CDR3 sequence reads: CASSAPTSGGAPLHF. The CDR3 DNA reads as TGTGCCAGCAGCGCCCCCACGTCTGGGGGAGCACCCCTCCACTTT.

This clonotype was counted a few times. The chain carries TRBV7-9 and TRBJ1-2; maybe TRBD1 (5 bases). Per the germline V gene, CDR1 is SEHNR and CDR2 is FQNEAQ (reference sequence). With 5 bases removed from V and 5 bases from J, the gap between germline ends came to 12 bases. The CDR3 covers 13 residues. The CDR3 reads CASSAGTEYGYTF. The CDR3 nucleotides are TGTGCCAGCAGCGCCGGGACCGAGTATGGCTACACCTTC.

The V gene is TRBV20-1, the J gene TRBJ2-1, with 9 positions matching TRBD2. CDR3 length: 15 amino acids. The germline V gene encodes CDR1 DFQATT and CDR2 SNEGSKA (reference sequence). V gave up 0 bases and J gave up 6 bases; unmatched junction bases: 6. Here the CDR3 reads CSARDGRGGLNEQFF. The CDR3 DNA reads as TGCAGTGCTAGAGATGGGCGGGGGGGTCTCAATGAGCAGTTCTTC.

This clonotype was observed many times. The CDR3 DNA reads as TGTGCCAGCGTCCCCAGGGGGGACTACCTTTCCAATGAGCAGTTCTTC. This codes for CASVPRGDYLSNEQFF. This chain connects TRBV28 to TRBJ2-1; D may match TRBD1 or TRBD2 (7 bases each). Deletions cut 8 bases from V and 6 bases from J, with 23 bases between. Per the germline V gene, CDR1 is MDHEN and CDR2 is SYDVKM. The CDR3 has 16 amino acids.

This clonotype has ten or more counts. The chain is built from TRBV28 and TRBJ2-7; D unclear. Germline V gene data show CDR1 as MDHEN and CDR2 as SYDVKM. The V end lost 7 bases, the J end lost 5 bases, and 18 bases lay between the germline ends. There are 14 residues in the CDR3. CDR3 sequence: CASTLAPFQNEQYF. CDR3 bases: TGTGCCAGCACCCTCGCCCCCTTTCAGAACGAGCAGTACTTC.

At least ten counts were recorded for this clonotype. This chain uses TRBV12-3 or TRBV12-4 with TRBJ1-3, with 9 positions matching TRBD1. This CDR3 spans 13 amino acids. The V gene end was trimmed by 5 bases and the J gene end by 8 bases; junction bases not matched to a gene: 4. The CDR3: CASSGGQGHTIYF. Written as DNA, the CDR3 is TGTGCCAGCAGTGGGGGACAGGGACACACCATATATTTT.

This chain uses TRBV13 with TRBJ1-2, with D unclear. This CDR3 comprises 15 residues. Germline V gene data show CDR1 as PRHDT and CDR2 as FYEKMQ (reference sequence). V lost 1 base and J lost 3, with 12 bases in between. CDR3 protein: CASSLDLWQDYGYTF. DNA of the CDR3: TGTGCCAGCAGCTTAGACCTTTGGCAAGACTATGGCTACACCTTC.

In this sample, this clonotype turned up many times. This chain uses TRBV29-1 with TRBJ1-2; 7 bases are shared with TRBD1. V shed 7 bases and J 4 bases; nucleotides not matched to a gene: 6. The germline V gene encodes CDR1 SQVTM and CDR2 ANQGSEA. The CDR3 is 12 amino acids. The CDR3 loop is CSGMGQTYGYTF. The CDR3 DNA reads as TGCAGCGGCATGGGACAGACCTATGGCTACACCTTC.

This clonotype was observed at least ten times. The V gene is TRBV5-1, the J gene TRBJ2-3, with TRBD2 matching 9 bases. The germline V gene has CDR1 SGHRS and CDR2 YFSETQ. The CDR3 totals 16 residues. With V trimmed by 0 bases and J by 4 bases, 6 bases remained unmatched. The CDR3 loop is CASSLGPSGNSDTQYF. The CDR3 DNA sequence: TGCGCCAGCAGCTTGGGGCCTAGCGGGAATTCAGATACGCAGTATTTT.

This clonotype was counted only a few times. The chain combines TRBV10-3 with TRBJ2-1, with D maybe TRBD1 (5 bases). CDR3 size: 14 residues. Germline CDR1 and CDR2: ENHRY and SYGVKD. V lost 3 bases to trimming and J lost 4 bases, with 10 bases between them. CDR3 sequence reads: CAISDPTVYNEQFF. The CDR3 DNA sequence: TGTGCCATCAGTGACCCGACAGTATACAATGAGCAGTTCTTC.

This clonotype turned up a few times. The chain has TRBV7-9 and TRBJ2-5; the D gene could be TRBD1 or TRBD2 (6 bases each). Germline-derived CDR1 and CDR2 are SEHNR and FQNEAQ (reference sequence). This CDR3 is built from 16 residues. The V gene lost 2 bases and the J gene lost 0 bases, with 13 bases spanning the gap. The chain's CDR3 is CASSLIAEGDQETQYF. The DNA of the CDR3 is TGTGCCAGCAGCTTAATAGCGGAGGGGGACCAAGAGACCCAGTACTTC.

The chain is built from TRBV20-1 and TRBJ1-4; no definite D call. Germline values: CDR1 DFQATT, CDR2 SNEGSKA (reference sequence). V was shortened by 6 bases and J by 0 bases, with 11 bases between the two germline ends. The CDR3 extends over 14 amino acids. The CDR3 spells CSAEDLATNEKLFF. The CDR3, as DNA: TGCAGTGCGGAAGACTTAGCAACTAATGAAAAACTGTTTTTT.

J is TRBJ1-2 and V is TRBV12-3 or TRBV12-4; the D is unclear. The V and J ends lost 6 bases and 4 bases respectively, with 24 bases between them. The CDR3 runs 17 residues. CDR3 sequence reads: CASSLNPGSGSGYGYTF. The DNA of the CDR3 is TGTGCCAGCAGCTTGAATCCCGGGTCGGGTAGTGGCTATGGCTACACCTTC.

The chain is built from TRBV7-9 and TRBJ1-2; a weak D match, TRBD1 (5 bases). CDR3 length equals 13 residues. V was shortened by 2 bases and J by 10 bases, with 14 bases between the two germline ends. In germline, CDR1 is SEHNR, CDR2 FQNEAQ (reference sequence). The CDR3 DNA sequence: TGTGCCAGCAGCTTATACTCCAGGGATGACTACACCTTC. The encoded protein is CASSLYSRDDYTF.

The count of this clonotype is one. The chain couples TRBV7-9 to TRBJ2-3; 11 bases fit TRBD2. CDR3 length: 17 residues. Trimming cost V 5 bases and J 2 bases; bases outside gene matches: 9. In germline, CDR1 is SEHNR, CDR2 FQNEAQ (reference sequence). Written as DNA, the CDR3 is TGTGCCAGCAGCCCTCGGGTAGCGGGAGGGTTCACAGATACGCAGTATTTT. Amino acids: CASSPRVAGGFTDTQYF.

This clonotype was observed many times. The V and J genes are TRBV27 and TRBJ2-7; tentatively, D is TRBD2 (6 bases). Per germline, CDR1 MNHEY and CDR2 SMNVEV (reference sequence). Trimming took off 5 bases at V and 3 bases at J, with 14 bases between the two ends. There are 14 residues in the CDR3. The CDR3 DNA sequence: TGTGCCAGCAGTCGCGGGACTCCCGGCTACGAGCAGTACTTC. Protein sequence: CASSRGTPGYEQYF.

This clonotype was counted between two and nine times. The CDR3 loop reads CASSYSSKWAKNIQYF. CDR3 in DNA: TGTGCCAGCAGTTACTCGTCCAAGTGGGCCAAAAACATTCAGTACTTC. The V gene is TRBV6-2 or TRBV6-3, the J gene TRBJ2-4; D uncertain. The CDR3 is 16 amino acids. Per the germline V gene, CDR1 is MNHEY and CDR2 is SVGEGT. Deletions cut 0 bases from V and 1 base from J, with 10 bases between.

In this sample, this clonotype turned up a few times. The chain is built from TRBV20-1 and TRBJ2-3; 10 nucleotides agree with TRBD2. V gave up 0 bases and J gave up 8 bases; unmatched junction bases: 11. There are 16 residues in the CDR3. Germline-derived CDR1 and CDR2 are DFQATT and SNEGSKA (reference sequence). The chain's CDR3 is CSARDQAGGPSGTQYF. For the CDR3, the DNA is TGCAGTGCTAGAGATCAAGCGGGAGGGCCCAGTGGTACGCAGTATTTT.

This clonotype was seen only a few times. The CDR3 protein is CSARELGRVTDTQYF. The CDR3 coding sequence is TGCAGTGCTAGAGAACTGGGGCGGGTCACAGATACGCAGTATTTT. J is TRBJ2-3 and V is TRBV20-1; the D call may be TRBD1 or TRBD2 (5 bases each). V was clipped by 0 bases and J by 2 bases, with 12 bases between them. Per the germline V gene, CDR1 is DFQATT and CDR2 is SNEGSKA (reference sequence). This CDR3 has 15 amino acids.

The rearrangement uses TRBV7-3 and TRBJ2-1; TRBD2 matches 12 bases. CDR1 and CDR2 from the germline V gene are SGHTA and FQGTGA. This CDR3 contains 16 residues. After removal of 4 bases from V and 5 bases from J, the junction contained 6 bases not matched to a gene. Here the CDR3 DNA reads TGTGCCAGCAGCTCCCCACGGACTAGCGGGAACAATGAGCAGTTCTTC. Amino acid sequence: CASSSPRTSGNNEQFF.

The CDR3 reads CAWSAPRDRGQEKLFF. The CDR3 DNA reads as TGTGCCTGGAGTGCGCCGAGGGACAGGGGACAGGAAAAACTGTTTTTT. The chain recombines TRBV30 with TRBJ1-4, with 10 bases aligning to TRBD1. The germline V gene encodes CDR1 GTSNPN and CDR2 SVGIG (reference sequence). The ends lost 1 base at V and 8 bases at J; junction bases unmatched: 10. This CDR3 contains 16 residues.